This entry lists 28 T cell receptor beta chains sequenced from one sample in a study of shared clonotypes between healthy human individuals. Naive CD8 cells, CD45RO-negative and positively selected for CCR7, excluded terminally differentiated effector memory CD45RA+ cells. Clones were read by immunoSEQ multiplex PCR, and TCRdb kept only the in-frame ones, dropping some. The table has some 2.1 million clones, around 93% seen once. Material: naive CD8+ T cells from PBMCs. The receptors shown here come from a man aged 18 to 29 in good health. Some clones in this sample may be carry-over from other donors' samples.

The chain joins TRBV19 to TRBJ2-7, with a weak D call TRBD2 (7 bases). This CDR3 has 16 residues. Germline V CDR1 and CDR2: LNHDA, SQIVND (reference sequence). V lost 5 bases and J lost 0, with 17 bases in between. CDR3 coding DNA: TGTGCCAGTAGTCCTGGGGGGGGGCCTAGCTCCTACGAGCAGTACTTC. It codes for CASSPGGGPSSYEQYF.

The chain uses TRBV27 and TRBJ1-1; 7 positions agree with TRBD1. J lost 1 base, V lost 4 bases, and 6 bases had no gene match. The CDR3 runs to 15 residues. Germline loops: CDR1 MNHEY, CDR2 SMNVEV (reference sequence). CDR3 protein: CASSSAGGKNTEAFF. CDR3 bases: TGTGCCAGCAGTTCGGCAGGGGGTAAGAACACTGAAGCTTTCTTT.

This chain joins TRBV10-2 and TRBJ1-5; a weak D match, TRBD1 (5 bases). Germline-derived CDR1 and CDR2 are WSHSY and SAAADI. The CDR3 contains 16 residues. Trimming removed 4 bases at V and 0 bases at J, with 13 bases between. The CDR3 coding sequence is TGCGCCAGCAGTGGATCAGGGTCGTATAGCAATCAGCCCCAGCATTTT. The encoded protein is CASSGSGSYSNQPQHF.

The rearrangement uses TRBV9 and TRBJ2-1; a possible D gene is TRBD1 (6 bases). V lost 3 bases and J 5 bases, leaving 21 bases between the germline ends. CDR1 is SGDLS and CDR2 is YYNGEE in the germline V gene. This CDR3 contains 17 residues. In nucleotides, the CDR3 is TGTGCCAGCAGCGCCAACCCAGTGACAGGAACCGACAATGAGCAGTTCTTC. Translation gives CASSANPVTGTDNEQFF.

V and J are TRBV27 and TRBJ1-2, with D possibly matching TRBD1 (6 bases). The ends were cut back, 6 bases at V and 6 bases at J, with 17 bases in the middle. This CDR3 has 14 amino acids. The V gene's germline CDR1 is MNHEY and CDR2 SMNVEV (reference sequence). CDR3: CASSEGWGADGYTF. The CDR3 coding sequence is TGTGCCAGCAGCGAGGGGTGGGGGGCGGATGGCTACACCTTC.

On this clone: The same CDR3 can be traced to other DNA sequences in this sample. V is TRBV27 and J is TRBJ2-1; 7 bases line up with TRBD1. The V gene end was trimmed by 5 bases and the J gene end by 2 bases; junction bases not matched to a gene: 9. Germline CDR1 reads MNHEY; CDR2 reads SMNVEV (reference sequence). The CDR3 consists of 16 residues. The CDR3 bases are TGTGCCAGCAGTCTCTCACCCGGGACAGCCTACAATGAGCAGTTCTTC. This sequence encodes CASSLSPGTAYNEQFF.

The J gene is TRBJ2-1, the V gene TRBV28, with unresolved D. Germline CDR1 MDHEN, CDR2 SYDVKM. There are 16 residues in the CDR3. Deletions cut 6 bases from V and 0 bases from J, with 15 bases between. The CDR3 reads CASRRRRGSSYNEQFF. The CDR3 bases are TGTGCCAGCAGACGCAGACGTGGAAGCTCCTACAATGAGCAGTTCTTC.

V and J are TRBV4-3 and TRBJ2-4; 7 nucleotides align to TRBD2. This CDR3 is 14 amino acids long. Looked up from germline, CDR1 is LGHNA and CDR2 is YSLEER. V dropped 4 bases and J dropped 5; count of bases not matched to a gene: 5. CDR3 region: CASSLHRGENIQYF. The CDR3 region has the DNA TGCGCCAGCAGCCTCCACCGGGGGGAAAACATTCAGTACTTC.

The count of this clone is one. The chain carries TRBV6-1 and TRBJ1-1; D may be TRBD1 (6 bases). Germline CDR1 and CDR2: MNHNS and SASEGT. The V end was cut by 5 bases, the J end by 4 bases, with 14 bases between. This CDR3 region has 14 residues. The DNA of the CDR3 is TGTGCCAGCAGTTTTAATACAGGGCCCACTGAAGCTTTCTTT. Translated, it gives CASSFNTGPTEAFF.

The chain carries TRBV19 and TRBJ1-1; possibly TRBD1 for D (5 bases). The V end lost 5 bases, the J end lost 10 bases, and 14 bases lay between the germline ends. The length of the CDR3 is 12 residues. CDR1 and CDR2 (germline): LNHDA, SQIVND (reference sequence). The CDR3 bases are TGTGCCAGTAGTCCGTCGGGGCTAAGAGCTTTCTTT. It encodes CASSPSGLRAFF. Full variable domain (remainder filled in from reference TRBV19 and TRBJ1-1): DGGITQSPKYLFRKEGQNVTLSCEQNLNHDAMYWYRQDPGQGLRLIYYSQIVNDFQKGDIAEGYSVSREKKESFPLTVTSAQKNPTAFYLCASSPSGLRAFFGQGTRLTVV.

This clone was found once. The rearrangement joins TRBV7-9 to TRBJ1-4; TRBD1 is a possible D gene (5 bases). Germline V CDR1 and CDR2: SEHNR, FQNEAQ (reference sequence). V lost 2 bases, J lost 2 bases, and 15 bases lay in between. The CDR3 has 17 amino acids. The CDR3 loop is CASSLPHQGATNEKLFF. The CDR3 DNA follows: TGTGCCAGCAGCTTACCCCATCAAGGGGCTACTAATGAAAAACTGTTTTTT.

The rearrangement links TRBV27 to TRBJ2-1; D may be TRBD1 (5 bases). Germline assignment: CDR1 MNHEY and CDR2 SMNVEV (reference sequence). The CDR3 totals 14 residues. V was pared by 4 bases and J by 12 bases, with 19 bases between. CDR3 coding DNA: TGTGCCAGCAGTTCAGACAGAGCCTACATGGTGCAGTTCTTC. The encoded protein is CASSSDRAYMVQFF.

The V and J genes are TRBV7-8 and TRBJ2-1; 7 bases line up with TRBD1. Germline V CDR1 and CDR2: SGHVS, FQNEAQ. V dropped 5 bases and J dropped 4; count of bases not matched to a gene: 11. The CDR3 sequence is 16 residues long. The CDR3 is CASSTPQGEIYNEQFF. CDR3 bases: TGTGCCAGCAGCACCCCCCAGGGGGAGATATACAATGAGCAGTTCTTC.

The chain carries TRBV6-1 and TRBJ1-3; D is perhaps TRBD1 (5 bases). This CDR3 has 17 residues. Germline V gives CDR1 MNHNS, CDR2 SASEGT. Trimming removed 1 base from V and 0 bases from J, with 13 bases in between. CDR3 bases: TGTGCCAGCAGTGAAGTGGGCAGGGATAACTCTGGAAACACCATATATTTT. Its translation is CASSEVGRDNSGNTIYF.

The chain links TRBV25-1 to TRBJ2-2, with D tentatively TRBD1 (5 bases). This CDR3 contains 18 residues. Per the germline V gene, CDR1 is MGHDK and CDR2 is SYGVNS. V lost 2 bases and J lost 3, with 19 bases in between. This chain's CDR3 is CASSELIQGDTDTGELFF. The DNA of the CDR3 is TGTGCCAGCAGTGAACTTATACAAGGGGATACCGACACCGGGGAGCTGTTTTTT. The complete variable domain, with remaining parts taken from reference TRBV25-1 and TRBJ2-2, reads EADIYQTPRYLVIGTGKKITLECSQTMGHDKMYWYQQDPGMELHLIHYSYGVNSTEKGDLSSESTVSRIRTEHFPLTLESARPSHTSQYLCASSELIQGDTDTGELFFGEGSRLTVL.

The V gene is TRBV2, the J gene TRBJ2-7; D may match TRBD1 or TRBD2 (5 bases each). CDR3 length equals 13 residues. CDR1 is SNHLY and CDR2 is FYNNEI in the germline V gene. Trimming took 4 bases from V and 4 from J, leaving 11 bases between them. The CDR3 reads CASSGRGVYEQYF. In DNA, the CDR3 is TGTGCCAGCAGTGGCCGAGGGGTGTACGAGCAGTACTTC.

Worth noting for this clone: Other DNA sequences within the sample encode an identical CDR3. CDR3 coding DNA: TGCGCCAGCAGCCAAGGCCGGGACAGCTCCTACGAGCAGTACTTC. It specifies CASSQGRDSSYEQYF. The rearrangement joins TRBV4-3 to TRBJ2-7; 7 bases line up with TRBD1. CDR1 and CDR2 from the germline V gene are LGHNA and YSLEER. CDR3 length: 15 amino acids. The junction had 3 bases not matched to a gene; V was cut back by 1 base and J by 0 bases.

The genes are TRBV4-3 and TRBJ2-6; no reliable D call. The CDR3 has 15 residues. V was pared by 1 base and J by 0 bases, with 4 bases between. Germline-derived CDR1 and CDR2 are LGHNA and YSLEER. The CDR3 DNA sequence: TGCGCCAGCAGCCAAGTGGTCTCTGGGGCCAACGTCCTGACTTTC. This sequence encodes CASSQVVSGANVLTF.

This clone was seen a single time. This CDR3 reads CASSFSGQGFGDTIYF. The CDR3 coding sequence is TGTGCCAGCAGCTTCTCGGGACAGGGGTTTGGGGACACCATATATTTT. V and J are TRBV13 and TRBJ1-3; 10 bases match TRBD1. This CDR3 has 16 residues. Trimming at V came to 3 bases and at J to 8 bases, leaving 10 bases not matched to a gene. Germline CDR1 reads PRHDT; CDR2 reads FYEKMQ (reference sequence).

The rearrangement links TRBV7-2 to TRBJ2-5, with TRBD1 matching 7 bases. The ends lost 4 bases at V and 13 bases at J; junction bases unmatched: 9. The CDR3 covers 12 residues. CDR1 SGHTA and CDR2 FQGNSA come from the germline V gene. CDR3 sequence (DNA): TGTGCCAGCAGCTCCCGGGGACAGCCACTGTACTTC. The encoded protein is CASSSRGQPLYF.

The chain recombines TRBV27 with TRBJ2-6, with 8 bases that match TRBD1. The length of the CDR3 is 21 residues. V was clipped by 0 bases and J by 4 bases; unmatched bases: 17. The germline gives CDR1 MNHEY, CDR2 SMNVEV (reference sequence). CDR3 nucleotide sequence: TGTGCCAGCAGTTTATCAGAGGGGGTGCCGGGACAGGAATCGGGGGCCAACGTCCTGACTTTC. Translation: CASSLSEGVPGQESGANVLTF.

The J gene is TRBJ2-7, the V gene TRBV15; possibly TRBD1 for D (6 bases). V shed 1 base and J shed 4 bases, with 14 bases lying between them. This CDR3 has 15 amino acids. The germline CDR1 and CDR2 sequences are LNHNV and YYDKDF (reference sequence). This CDR3 is CATSRGLGAEYEQYF. CDR3 nucleotides: TGTGCCACCAGCAGAGGGTTGGGGGCGGAGTACGAGCAGTACTTC.

The V gene is TRBV11-2, the J gene TRBJ2-1, with D hard to call. Germline values: CDR1 SGHAT, CDR2 FQNNGV. V dropped 6 bases and J dropped 3 bases, with 9 bases sitting between them. This CDR3 is 13 amino acids long. Here the CDR3 DNA reads TGTGCCAGCAGAGCGCCTGACTACAATGAGCAGTTCTTC. This encodes CASRAPDYNEQFF.

The J gene is TRBJ1-2, the V gene TRBV2; 8 bases fit TRBD1. Germline lookup yields CDR1 SNHLY and CDR2 FYNNEI. V shed 7 bases, J shed 2 bases, and the junction held 12 bases outside the gene matches. This CDR3 is 16 amino acids long. In DNA form, the CDR3 reads TGTGCCAGCATTGTTCCCCCCGGACAGGGCAACTATGGCTACACCTTC. Protein: CASIVPPGQGNYGYTF.

The chain employs TRBV27 and TRBJ2-7, with D possibly matching TRBD2 (5 bases). CDR1 is MNHEY and CDR2 is SMNVEV in the germline V gene (reference sequence). V was trimmed by 5 bases and J by 2 bases, leaving 22 bases between them. The CDR3 extends over 17 amino acids. The CDR3 nucleotides read TGTGCCAGCAGTCGCACCGCTGGCCTAGCTCAGACCTACGAGCAGTACTTC. It is translated as CASSRTAGLAQTYEQYF.

The chain combines TRBV27 with TRBJ2-3; maybe TRBD2 (5 bases). The CDR3 length is 14 residues. V lost 7 bases and J lost 3, with 14 bases in between. Germline CDR1 is MNHEY and CDR2 is SMNVEV (reference sequence). The CDR3 bases are TGTGCCAGCACGTGGGCTGGCGGGACAGATACGCAGTATTTT. This translates into CASTWAGGTDTQYF.

This clone was counted a single time. This sample includes further DNA sequences coding for the same CDR3. The chain employs TRBV4-2 and TRBJ2-2; 12 bases align to TRBD2. V shed 3 bases and J 2 bases; nucleotides not matched to a gene: 1. Germline assignment: CDR1 LGHNA and CDR2 YNFKEQ. There are 16 residues in the CDR3. CDR3 DNA sequence: TGTGCCAGCAGCCAGGGACTAGCGGGCAACACCGGGGAGCTGTTTTTT. It translates to CASSQGLAGNTGELFF.

V usage is TRBV7-9 and J usage is TRBJ2-1; D is possibly TRBD1 (6 bases). The V and J ends lost 5 bases and 3 bases respectively, with 14 bases between them. This CDR3 spans 15 amino acids. Per the germline V gene, CDR1 is SEHNR and CDR2 is FQNEAQ (reference sequence). CDR3 amino acids: CASSPAGQSYNEQFF. Here the CDR3 DNA reads TGTGCCAGCAGCCCTGCTGGACAGAGCTACAATGAGCAGTTCTTC.